The 23 T cell receptor beta chains below all came from one sample that was sequenced in a study of beta chain features in type 1 diabetes listed by TCRdb under 2018. General findings and caveats noted by the study authors: In all four CD4+ subsets, TCRB CDR3 length was moderately but significantly shorter in type 1 diabetes patients.

No cognate antigen is known for these TCRs. The method behind the library was the immunoSEQ multiplex PCR assay. The entire isolated RNA was reverse transcribed using the High Capacity cDNA Reverse Transcription Kit, and thus expressed TCRB transcripts were sequenced. In its TCRdb copy, this immuneACCESS table keeps in-frame sequences only and misses some clones. Where compared with another copy, unresolved V genes explain less than half of these, and the others have no known cause. The table for this sample lists under 70,000 clones; about three fifths of them were counted only once. Together, the top ten hold 0.29% of the sample. Sample: stem cell memory CD4+ T cells from blood. Read against the paper, the sample's cell subset or site label means: stem cell-like memory CD4+ T cells. The receptors originated from a woman aged 30 to 39 with type 1 diabetes.

In its sample, this clone was seen a few times. The rearrangement links TRBV29-1 to TRBJ1-4, with 12 bases aligning to TRBD1. V was pared by 7 bases and J by 6 bases, with 3 bases of the junction left unmatched. CDR1 is SQVTM, CDR2 ANQGSEA, per germline. The CDR3 loop spans 13 amino acids. Written as DNA, the CDR3 is TGCAGCGGAGGGACAGGGGGCGATGAAAAACTGTTTTTT. As protein: CSGGTGGDEKLFF.

V is TRBV5-1 and J is TRBJ2-1; the match to TRBD2 covers 13 bases. Trimming took 2 bases from V and 8 from J; bases not matched to a gene: 7. Germline lookup yields CDR1 SGHRS and CDR2 YFSETQ. This CDR3 has 16 residues. CDR3 nucleotide sequence: TGCGCCAGCAGCTTAGGACTAGCGGGAGCCGGGGATGAGCAGTTCTTC. This sequence encodes CASSLGLAGAGDEQFF.

This chain links TRBV9 with TRBJ1-2; unclear D gene. This CDR3 comprises 14 residues. The V and J ends lost 0 bases and 0 bases respectively, with 6 bases between them. The V gene's germline CDR1 is SGDLS and CDR2 YYNGEE. CDR3 in DNA: TGTGCCAGCAGCGTAGACAGTGCTAACTATGGCTACACCTTC. Amino acids: CASSVDSANYGYTF.

The chain carries TRBV6-6 and TRBJ2-5, with 12 positions matching TRBD2. This CDR3 is 16 amino acids long. Trimming removed 5 bases from V and 2 bases from J; junction bases left unmatched: 6. Germline V lookup: CDR1 MNHNY, CDR2 SVGAGI (reference sequence). Here the CDR3 DNA reads TGTGCCAGCAGTGCGCGGACTAGCGGGATTCAAGAGACCCAGTACTTC. It specifies CASSARTSGIQETQYF.

V and J are TRBV27 and TRBJ2-7; D is perhaps TRBD1 (5 bases). The CDR3 is 11 residues long. The V end lost 8 bases, the J end lost 2 bases, and 7 bases lay between the germline ends. The germline V gene has CDR1 MNHEY and CDR2 SMNVEV (reference sequence). The CDR3 region has the DNA TGTGCCAGCTCGACAGCCTACGAGCAGTACTTC. This sequence encodes CASSTAYEQYF.

This rearrangement joins TRBV19 to TRBJ2-6; perhaps TRBD2 as D (5 bases). CDR1 and CDR2 from the germline V gene are LNHDA and SQIVND (reference sequence). This CDR3 has 15 residues. With 5 bases removed from V and 4 bases from J, the gap between germline ends came to 12 bases. The CDR3 DNA sequence: TGTGCCAGTAGTCCCCTTCCGGGAGGGGCCAACGTCCTGACTTTC. Translated, it gives CASSPLPGGANVLTF.

V is TRBV6-6 and J is TRBJ2-7, with a weak D call TRBD1 (6 bases). V lost 8 bases, J lost 5 bases, and 16 bases lay in between. This CDR3 region has 13 residues. CDR1 is MNHNY, CDR2 SVGAGI, per germline (reference sequence). This CDR3 is CASVRQANHEQYF. The CDR3 bases are TGTGCCAGCGTCCGACAGGCTAATCACGAGCAGTACTTC.

A single count supports this clone. The gene calls are TRBV4-2 and TRBJ1-6; D is uncertain. CDR3 length: 15 residues. V was shortened by 0 bases and J by 8 bases, with 11 bases between the two germline ends. Germline assignment: CDR1 LGHNA and CDR2 YNFKEQ. The CDR3 protein is CASSQDSQGDSPLHF. The CDR3 DNA reads TGTGCCAGCAGCCAAGACTCCCAAGGAGATTCACCCCTCCACTTT.

V gene TRBV28 combines with J gene TRBJ1-2, with 8 positions matching TRBD1. Germline CDR1 and CDR2: MDHEN and SYDVKM. The CDR3 consists of 16 residues. V lost 5 bases and J lost 2; bases outside the gene matches: 10. The CDR3 protein is CASSPFWDRKNYGYTF. CDR3 bases: TGTGCCAGCAGTCCATTCTGGGACAGGAAAAACTATGGCTACACCTTC.

This chain connects TRBV5-1 to TRBJ2-7, with 13 positions matching TRBD2. With V trimmed by 4 bases and J by 6 bases, 4 bases remained unmatched. The germline V gene has CDR1 SGHRS and CDR2 YFSETQ. The CDR3 is 14 residues long. The CDR3 region is CASSPRLAGGEQYF. The CDR3 DNA reads as TGCGCCAGCAGCCCTCGACTAGCGGGAGGCGAGCAGTACTTC.

This chain joins TRBV23-1 and TRBJ1-1; 7 bases are shared with TRBD1. TRBV23-1 is annotated as an ORF whose role is uncertain. V trimming: 3 bases; J trimming: 5 bases; junction bases outside the gene matches: 9. CDR3 length equals 15 residues. CDR3 sequence (DNA): TGCGCCAGCAGTCAGGCTCGACAGGGACGGACTGAAGCTTTCTTT. Its translation is CASSQARQGRTEAFF.

The rearrangement joins TRBV14 to TRBJ2-2; 14 nucleotides agree with TRBD2. Trimming took 1 base from V and 7 from J; bases not matched to a gene: 5. CDR3 size: 17 residues. Germline CDR1 is SGHDN and CDR2 is FVKESK. CDR3 protein: CASSQVAGLAGVGELFF. In nucleotides, the CDR3 is TGTGCCAGCAGCCAAGTGGCGGGACTAGCGGGAGTCGGGGAGCTGTTTTTT. The variable domain in full, with the rest retrieved from reference TRBV14 and TRBJ2-2, is EAGVTQFPSHSVIEKGQTVTLRCDPISGHDNLYWYRRVMGKEIKFLLHFVKESKQDESGMPNNRFLAERTGGTYSTLKVQPAELEDSGVYFCASSQVAGLAGVGELFFGEGSRLTVL.

Worth noting for this clone: The same CDR3 arises from other DNA sequences in this sample as well. The V and J genes are TRBV30 and TRBJ2-7; 7 nucleotides align to TRBD2. Germline lookup yields CDR1 GTSNPN and CDR2 SVGIG (reference sequence). V was clipped by 1 base and J by 0 bases; unmatched bases: 3. CDR3 length: 14 amino acids. This CDR3 reads CAWSGGGSSYEQYF. In nucleotides, the CDR3 is TGTGCCTGGAGTGGAGGCGGGAGCTCCTACGAGCAGTACTTC.

J is TRBJ1-5 and V is TRBV4-1; maybe TRBD1 (5 bases). The CDR3 extends over 17 amino acids. Germline-derived CDR1 and CDR2 are MGHRA and YSYEKL. Trimming left V 2 bases short and J 3 bases short, with 17 bases between. CDR3 DNA: TGCGCCAGCAGCCAATCCATAAGACAGAGTGACAATCAGCCCCAGCATTTT. It specifies CASSQSIRQSDNQPQHF.

The chain couples TRBV5-1 to TRBJ2-5, with TRBD2 identical over 8 bases. The J call may be in error: the DNA end matches TRBJ2-7 better. The CDR3 is 13 residues long. Germline CDR1 is SGHRS and CDR2 is YFSETQ. CDR3 in amino acids: CASSGGTSYEQYF. The CDR3 nucleotides read TGCGCCAGCAGCGGAGGGACTAGCTACGAGCAGTACTTC.

This clone was seen only a few times. The chain has TRBV29-1 and TRBJ2-7; D ambiguous. Deletions cut 0 bases from V and 3 bases from J, with 9 bases between. From germline, CDR1 is SQVTM and CDR2 ANQGSEA. CDR3 length equals 13 residues. The chain's CDR3 is CSVEDPISYEQYF. Written as DNA, the CDR3 is TGCAGCGTTGAAGATCCCATTAGCTACGAGCAGTACTTC.

The gene calls are TRBV28 and TRBJ2-1, with 8 bases that match TRBD2. Germline V gives CDR1 MDHEN, CDR2 SYDVKM. This CDR3 is 16 amino acids long. Trimming cost V 7 bases and J 10 bases; bases outside gene matches: 18. The chain's CDR3 is CASTLDSGTRGEEQFF. Here the CDR3 DNA reads TGTGCCAGCACCTTGGACTCCGGGACTAGGGGCGAAGAGCAGTTCTTC.

The chain uses TRBV7-9 and TRBJ1-5, with 8 bases identical to TRBD1. Germline assignment: CDR1 SEHNR and CDR2 FQNEAQ (reference sequence). V lost 5 bases to trimming and J lost 2 bases; unmatched junction nucleotides: 5. The CDR3 loop spans 15 amino acids. CDR3: CASSPGQGRNQPQHF. The CDR3 region has the DNA TGTGCCAGCAGCCCTGGACAGGGTCGCAATCAGCCCCAGCATTTT.

The V call is TRBV29-1, the J call TRBJ1-1; 7 nucleotides line up with TRBD1. Germline loops: CDR1 SQVTM, CDR2 ANQGSEA. The CDR3 consists of 13 residues. The trim removed 4 bases at V and 2 bases at J, leaving 4 bases unmatched. The CDR3 DNA reads TGCAGCGTTGGGACAGGTGTTAACACTGAAGCTTTCTTT. Translation: CSVGTGVNTEAFF.

The rearrangement links TRBV29-1 to TRBJ2-5, with TRBD2 identical over 15 bases. From germline, CDR1 is SQVTM and CDR2 ANQGSEA. V was clipped by 6 bases and J by 1 base; unmatched bases: 6. The CDR3 covers 16 residues. The CDR3 sequence: CSVGLAGGPPQETQYF. CDR3 sequence (DNA): TGCAGCGTCGGACTAGCGGGAGGGCCGCCCCAAGAGACCCAGTACTTC.

This clone came up a few times. V gene TRBV23-1 combines with J gene TRBJ1-1; maybe TRBD1 (6 bases). TRBV23-1 qualifies as an ORF whose function is uncertain. CDR3 length: 18 amino acids. Trimming took off 2 bases at V and 5 bases at J, with 24 bases between the two ends. CDR3 bases: TGCGCCAGCAGTCAAAGGGCAGGCAGGGAAGGGGGTAGGACTGAAGCTTTCTTT. Translated: CASSQRAGREGGRTEAFF.

This rearrangement joins TRBV14 to TRBJ1-2; 9 nucleotides align to TRBD1. The V segment lost 2 bases and the J segment 7 bases; nucleotides outside the gene matches: 5. Germline V gene data show CDR1 as SGHDN and CDR2 as FVKESK. The CDR3 is 14 amino acids. The CDR3 sequence is CASSQSGQGFGYTF. The CDR3 nucleotides are TGTGCCAGCAGCCAATCGGGACAGGGTTTTGGCTACACCTTC.

Here the CDR3 DNA reads TGTGCCAGTAGTATACCCCTGAGGCTCACTCAGCCCCAGCATTTT. Its protein product is CASSIPLRLTQPQHF. The J gene is TRBJ1-5, the V gene TRBV19; no firm D call. The CDR3 has 15 amino acids. V shed 2 bases and J shed 6 bases, with 14 bases lying between them. Germline V gene lookup returns CDR1 LNHDA and CDR2 SQIVND (reference sequence).